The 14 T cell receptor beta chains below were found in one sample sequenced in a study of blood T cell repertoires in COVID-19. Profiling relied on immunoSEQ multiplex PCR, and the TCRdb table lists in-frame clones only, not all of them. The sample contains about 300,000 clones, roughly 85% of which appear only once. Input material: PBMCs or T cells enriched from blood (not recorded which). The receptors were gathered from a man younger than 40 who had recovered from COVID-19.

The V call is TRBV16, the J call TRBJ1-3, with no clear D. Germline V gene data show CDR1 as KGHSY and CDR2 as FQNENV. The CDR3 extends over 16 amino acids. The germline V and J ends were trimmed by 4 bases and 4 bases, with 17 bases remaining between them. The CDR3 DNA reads TGTGCCAGCAGCCGGAGAGGATCCCCCCCCGGAAACACCATATATTTT. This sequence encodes CASSRRGSPPGNTIYF.

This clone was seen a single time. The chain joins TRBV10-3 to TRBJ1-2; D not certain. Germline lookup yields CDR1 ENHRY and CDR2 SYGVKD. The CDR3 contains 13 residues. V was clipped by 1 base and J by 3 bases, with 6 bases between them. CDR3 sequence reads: CAISEFGDYGYTF. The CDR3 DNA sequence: TGTGCCATCAGTGAGTTTGGAGACTATGGCTACACCTTC.

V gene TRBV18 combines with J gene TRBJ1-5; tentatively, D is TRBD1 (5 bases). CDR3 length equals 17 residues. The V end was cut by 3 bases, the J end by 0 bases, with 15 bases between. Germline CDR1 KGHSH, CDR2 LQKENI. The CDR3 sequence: CASSPLTVQDSNQPQHF. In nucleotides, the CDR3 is TGTGCCAGCTCACCTTTGACGGTACAGGATAGCAATCAGCCCCAGCATTTT.

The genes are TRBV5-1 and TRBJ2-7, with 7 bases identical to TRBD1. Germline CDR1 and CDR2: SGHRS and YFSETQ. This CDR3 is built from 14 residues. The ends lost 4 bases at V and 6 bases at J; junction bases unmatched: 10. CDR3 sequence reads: CASSIQGVSSEQYF. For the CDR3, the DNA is TGCGCCAGCAGCATTCAGGGGGTATCAAGCGAGCAGTACTTC.

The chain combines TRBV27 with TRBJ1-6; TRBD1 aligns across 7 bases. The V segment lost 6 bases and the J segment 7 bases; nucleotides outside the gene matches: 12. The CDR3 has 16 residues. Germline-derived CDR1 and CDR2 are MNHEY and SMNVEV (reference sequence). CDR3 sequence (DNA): TGTGCCAGCAGCCGGAGTCGACAGGGTGGGAATTCACCCCTCCACTTT. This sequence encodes CASSRSRQGGNSPLHF.

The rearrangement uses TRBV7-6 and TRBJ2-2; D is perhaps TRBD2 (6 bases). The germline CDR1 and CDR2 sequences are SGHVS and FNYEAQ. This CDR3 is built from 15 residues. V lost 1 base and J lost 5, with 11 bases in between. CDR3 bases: TGTGCCAGCAGCTTAGGGGGAGGAGGGACCGGGGAGCTGTTTTTT. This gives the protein CASSLGGGGTGELFF.

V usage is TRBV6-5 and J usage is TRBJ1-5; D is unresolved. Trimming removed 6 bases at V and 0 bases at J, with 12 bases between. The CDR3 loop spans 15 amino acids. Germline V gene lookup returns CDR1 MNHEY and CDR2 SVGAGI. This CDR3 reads CASSRGDYSNQPQHF. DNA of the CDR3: TGTGCCAGCAGCCGCGGAGATTATAGCAATCAGCCCCAGCATTTT.

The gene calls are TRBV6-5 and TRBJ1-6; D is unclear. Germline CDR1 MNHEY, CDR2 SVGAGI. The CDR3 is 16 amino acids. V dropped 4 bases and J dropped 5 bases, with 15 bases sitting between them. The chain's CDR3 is CASSFGAPSHNSPLHF. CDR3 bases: TGTGCCAGCAGTTTTGGAGCCCCTAGCCATAATTCACCCCTCCACTTT.

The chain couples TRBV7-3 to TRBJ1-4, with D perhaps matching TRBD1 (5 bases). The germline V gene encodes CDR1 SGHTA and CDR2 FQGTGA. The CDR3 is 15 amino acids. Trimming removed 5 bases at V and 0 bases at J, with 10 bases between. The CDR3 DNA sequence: TGTGCCAGCAGCCGGACACCCGCAACTAATGAAAAACTGTTTTTT. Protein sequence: CASSRTPATNEKLFF.

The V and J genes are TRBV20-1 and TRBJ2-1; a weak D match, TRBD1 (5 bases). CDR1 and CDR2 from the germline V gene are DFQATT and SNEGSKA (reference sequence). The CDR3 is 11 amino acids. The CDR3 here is CSADNYNEQFF. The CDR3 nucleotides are TGCAGCGCGGACAACTACAATGAGCAGTTCTTC.

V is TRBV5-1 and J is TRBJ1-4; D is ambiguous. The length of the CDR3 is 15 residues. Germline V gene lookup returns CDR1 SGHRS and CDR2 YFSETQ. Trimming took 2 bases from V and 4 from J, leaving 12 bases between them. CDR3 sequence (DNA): TGCGCCAGCAGCTTTGAGGGCAACTTTAATGAAAAACTGTTTTTT. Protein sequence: CASSFEGNFNEKLFF. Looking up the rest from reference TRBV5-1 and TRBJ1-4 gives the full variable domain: KAGVTQTPRYLIKTRGQQVTLSCSPISGHRSVSWYQQTPGQGLQFLFEYFSETQRNKGNFPGRFSGRQFSNSRSEMNVSTLELGDSALYLCASSFEGNFNEKLFFGSGTQLSVL.

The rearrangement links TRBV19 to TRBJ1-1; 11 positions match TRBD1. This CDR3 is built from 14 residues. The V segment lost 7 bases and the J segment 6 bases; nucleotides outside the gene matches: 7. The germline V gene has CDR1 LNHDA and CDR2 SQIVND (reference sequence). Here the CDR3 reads CASNLGTGGAEAFF. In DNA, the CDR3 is TGTGCCAGTAACCTCGGGACAGGGGGTGCTGAAGCTTTCTTT.

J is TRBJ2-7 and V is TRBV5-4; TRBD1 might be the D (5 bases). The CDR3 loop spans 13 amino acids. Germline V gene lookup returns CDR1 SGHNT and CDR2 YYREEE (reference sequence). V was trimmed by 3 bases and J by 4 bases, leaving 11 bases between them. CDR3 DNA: TGTGCCAGCAGCTATGACAGTACGTACGAGCAGTACTTC. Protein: CASSYDSTYEQYF.

CDR3 loop: CASSVEGLAGGNTGELFF. The CDR3 coding sequence is TGTGCCAGCAGCGTAGAGGGGTTAGCGGGGGGTAACACCGGGGAGCTGTTTTTT. The chain employs TRBV9 and TRBJ2-2, with 10 bases fitting TRBD2. The J segment lost 2 bases and the V segment lost 0 bases, leaving 7 bases of the junction unmatched. The germline CDR1 and CDR2 sequences are SGDLS and YYNGEE. The CDR3 is made up of 18 amino acids.